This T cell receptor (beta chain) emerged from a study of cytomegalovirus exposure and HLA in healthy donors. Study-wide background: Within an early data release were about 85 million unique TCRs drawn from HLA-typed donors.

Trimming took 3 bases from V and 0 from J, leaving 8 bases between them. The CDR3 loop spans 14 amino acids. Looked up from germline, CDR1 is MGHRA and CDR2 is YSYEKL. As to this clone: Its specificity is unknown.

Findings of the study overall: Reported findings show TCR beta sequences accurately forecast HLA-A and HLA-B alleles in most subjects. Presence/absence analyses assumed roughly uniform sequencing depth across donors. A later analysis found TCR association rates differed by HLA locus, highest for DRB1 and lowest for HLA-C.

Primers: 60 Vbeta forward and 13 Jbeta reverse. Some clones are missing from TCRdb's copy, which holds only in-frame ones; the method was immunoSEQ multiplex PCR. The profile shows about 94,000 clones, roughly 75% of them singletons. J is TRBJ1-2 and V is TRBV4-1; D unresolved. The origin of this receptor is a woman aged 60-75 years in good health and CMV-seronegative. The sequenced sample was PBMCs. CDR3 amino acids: CASSQIQSNYGYTF. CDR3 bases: TGCGCCAGCAGCCAGATACAGTCTAACTATGGCTACACCTTC.